These 6 T cell receptor beta chains were sequenced from one sample in a study of beta chain features in type 1 diabetes. Study observations and caveats: When Type 1 diabetes patients were examined, their TCRB CDR3s proved moderately but significantly shorter in all four CD4+ subsets.

Their recognized antigens are unknown. Reverse transcribing all isolated RNA meant expressed TCRB transcripts were sequenced. Clones were sequenced by immunoSEQ multiplex PCR, and TCRdb holds only the in-frame ones, with some missing. The sample contains approximately 30,000 clones, roughly two thirds of which appear only once. The sequencing input was Tregs from blood. The source is a woman in her twenties or thirties with type 1 diabetes.

J is TRBJ1-1 and V is TRBV29-1, with D possibly being TRBD1 (5 bases). V lost 3 bases to trimming and J lost 4 bases, with 15 bases between them. This CDR3 region has 14 residues. Germline V gene sequence: CDR1 SQVTM, CDR2 ANQGSEA. For the CDR3, the DNA is TGCAGCGTTGATCCGGGGACTTTATCCACTGAAGCTTTCTTT. This translates into CSVDPGTLSTEAFF. Full variable domain (outside the CDR3, taken from reference TRBV29-1 and TRBJ1-1): SAVISQKPSRDICQRGTSLTIQCQVDSQVTMMFWYRQQPGQSLTLIATANQGSEATYESGFVIDKFPISRPNLTFSTLTVSNMSPEDSSIYLCSVDPGTLSTEAFFGQGTRLTVV.

This clone was detected only a few times. CDR3 nucleotides: TGTGCCAGCAGCCAACAGGGAAGGAACACTGAAGCTTTCTTT. Translating gives CASSQQGRNTEAFF. V gene TRBV7-9 combines with J gene TRBJ1-1, with D maybe TRBD1 (6 bases). V dropped 5 bases and J dropped 1 base, with 11 bases sitting between them. Germline V lookup: CDR1 SEHNR, CDR2 FQNEAQ (reference sequence). The CDR3 is 14 residues long.

The chain carries TRBV11-1 and TRBJ2-5; perhaps TRBD2 as D (6 bases). Germline V gives CDR1 SGHAT, CDR2 FQDESV (reference sequence). The ends were cut back, 4 bases at V and 4 bases at J, with 13 bases in the middle. This CDR3 comprises 14 residues. The DNA of the CDR3 is TGTGCCAGCAGCTCCCACTGGGGAGGAGAGACCCAGTACTTC. It codes for CASSSHWGGETQYF.

This clone occurred once. This chain joins TRBV5-1 and TRBJ1-3, with D possibly being TRBD1 (6 bases). This CDR3 region has 15 residues. Germline V gives CDR1 SGHRS, CDR2 YFSETQ. Deletions cut 3 bases from V and 1 base from J, with 11 bases between. The CDR3 protein is CASSSRGASGNTIYF. In DNA form, the CDR3 reads TGCGCCAGCAGCTCCCGGGGGGCATCTGGAAACACCATATATTTT.

The rearrangement uses TRBV6-1 and TRBJ1-5; D is perhaps TRBD1 (6 bases). The V end lost 6 bases, the J end lost 0 bases, and 12 bases lay between the germline ends. The CDR3 loop spans 15 amino acids. Germline V CDR1 and CDR2: MNHNS, SASEGT. The chain's CDR3 is CASRPTGFSNQPQHF. As DNA, the CDR3 is TGTGCCAGCAGACCTACAGGGTTTAGCAATCAGCCCCAGCATTTT.

V usage is TRBV19 and J usage is TRBJ1-1; the D gene is possibly TRBD1 (6 bases). Trimming stripped 5 bases from V and 3 bases from J, with 13 bases between. The CDR3 is 14 amino acids. Germline CDR1 is LNHDA and CDR2 is SQIVND (reference sequence). The CDR3 sequence is CASSPTGSDTEAFF. The CDR3 coding sequence is TGTGCCAGTAGTCCGACAGGTTCTGACACTGAAGCTTTCTTT.